The next 27 T cell receptor beta chains were all read from a single sample in a study of molecular identifiers for immune sequencing clone quantification. TCRdb itself ran the PCR reads through MiXCR, one entry per CDR3 protein. The sample includes about 640,000 distinct CDR3 sequences, just under 20% of them seen just once. The sequenced sample was naive CD8+ T cells from blood, with Jurkat cell RNA spiked in. Documented subset: FACS-sorted CD8+CD4-CCR7+CD45RA+ naive T cells. The receptor set was obtained from a human donor in good health. Some libraries in this study had Jurkat cell RNA spiked in.

To note about this clonotype: A clone one base away is much larger, so this may be a read error. This chain joins TRBV27 and TRBJ2-3; the match to TRBD2 covers 11 bases. The CDR3 loop spans 14 amino acids. From germline, CDR1 is MNHEY and CDR2 SMNVEV (reference sequence). CDR3 residues: CTSKLAGGLDTQYF. In DNA form, the CDR3 reads TGTACCAGCAAGCTAGCGGGAGGTTTGGATACGCAGTATTTT.

This clonotype showed up just a few times. This sequence joins TRBV7-9 and TRBJ1-1; TRBD1 is a possible D gene (5 bases). The V and J ends lost 3 bases and 0 bases respectively, with 17 bases between them. Germline V gene sequence: CDR1 SEHNR, CDR2 FQNEAQ (reference sequence). The CDR3 runs to 17 residues. In DNA, the CDR3 is TGTGCCAGCAGCTTCTCCCCGGGGGTAGGGATGAACACTGAAGCTTTCTTT. This gives the protein CASSFSPGVGMNTEAFF.

This clonotype was counted ten times or more. The gene calls are TRBV12-3 or TRBV12-4 and TRBJ2-5; weak D call: TRBD2 (6 bases). This CDR3 region has 14 residues. Trimming took 11 bases from V and 4 from J, leaving 20 bases between them. The CDR3 sequence: CASLPLAGGETQYF. The CDR3 bases are TGTGCCTCCCTCCCACTAGCAGGAGGAGAGACCCAGTACTTC.

V usage is TRBV12-3 or TRBV12-4 and J usage is TRBJ2-1; TRBD2 might be the D (7 bases). Deletions cut 10 bases from V and 6 bases from J, with 19 bases between. The CDR3 is 14 amino acids. The DNA for the CDR3 is TGTGCCATTGGAAGGGGGGAGGGGCGCAATGAGCAGTTCTTC. Its protein product is CAIGRGEGRNEQFF.

The table lists this clonotype with many counts. The genes are TRBV4-1 and TRBJ2-6; no reliable D call. CDR1 and CDR2 from the germline V gene are MGHRA and YSYEKL. This CDR3 is 17 amino acids long. V was trimmed by 4 bases and J by 0 bases, leaving 13 bases between them. In DNA form, the CDR3 reads TGCGCCAGCAGCCCGGGCCCACTTCACTCTGGGGCCAACGTCCTGACTTTC. Translating it yields CASSPGPLHSGANVLTF.

Note on this clonotype: This may come from a read error, since a much larger clone is one base off. The conserved phenylalanine or tryptophan is not found at the CDR3 terminus, so this likely reflects a read error. J is TRBJ1-5 and V is TRBV27; D call uncertain. Per the germline V gene, CDR1 is MNHEY and CDR2 is SMNVEV (reference sequence). The V and J ends lost 5 bases and 3 bases respectively, with 8 bases between them. This CDR3 is 13 amino acids long. In DNA form, the CDR3 reads TGTGCCAGCAGTAGGTGGTACAATCAGCCCCAGCATTTA. Protein product: CASSRWYNQPQHL.

About this clonotype: This may stem from a read error, because a much larger clone lies one nucleotide away. The chain combines TRBV29-1 with TRBJ2-7, with D possibly matching TRBD1 (5 bases). Germline CDR1 and CDR2: SQVTM and ANQGSEA. This CDR3 is 11 amino acids long. The chain's CDR3 is CSVSGSDEQCF. The DNA of the CDR3 is TGCAGCGTTTCAGGGTCCGACGAGCAGTGCTTC.

This clonotype was observed at least ten times. The J gene is TRBJ2-7, the V gene TRBV20-1; TRBD2 is a possible D gene (6 bases). Germline CDR1 DFQATT, CDR2 SNEGSKA (reference sequence). Trimming left V 0 bases short and J 2 bases short, with 11 bases between. CDR3 size: 14 residues. CDR3 sequence (DNA): TGCAGTGCTAGAGATCCGGGACTCCCCTACGAGCAGTACTTC. Its translation is CSARDPGLPYEQYF.

A word on this clonotype: A clone one base away is much larger, so this may be a read error. The missing conserved phenylalanine or tryptophan at the end of this CDR3 makes a read error likely. The chain couples TRBV20-1 to TRBJ2-5; a possible D gene is TRBD2 (6 bases). Per germline, CDR1 DFQATT and CDR2 SNEGSKA (reference sequence). CDR3 length equals 13 residues. The CDR3 region has the DNA TGCAGAGCCGGGACTGGAGGTCTCGAGACCCAGTACTAC. Protein product: CRAGTGGLETQYY.

On this clonotype: A much larger clone sits a single nucleotide away, making a read error possible. V usage is TRBV5-3 and J usage is TRBJ2-7, with unresolved D. TRBV5-3 is an ORF for which the function is uncertain. Trimming took off 9 bases at V and 6 bases at J, with 16 bases between the two ends. The CDR3 has 12 amino acids. In DNA, the CDR3 is TGTGCCACTTCGTATGGGGTCCGCGAGCAGTACTTC. Residues: CATSYGVREQYF.

There are a few counts of this clonotype. A read error may account for a junction end that differs from germline. V usage is TRBV11-2 and J usage is TRBJ2-1; D may be TRBD2 (6 bases). This CDR3 region has 16 residues. From germline, CDR1 is SGHAT and CDR2 FQNNGV. The CDR3: CASRGWTGGTYNEQLF. The CDR3 nucleotides read TGTGCCAGCAGAGGGTGGACCGGAGGGACCTACAATGAGCAGCTCTTC. The variable domain in full, completed from reference TRBV11-2 and TRBJ2-1, reads EAGVAQSPRYKIIEKRQSVAFWCNPISGHATLYWYQQILGQGPKLLIQFQNNGVVDDSQLPKDRFSAERLKGVDSTLKIQPAKLEDSAVYLCASRGWTGGTYNEQLFGPGTRLTVL.

This clonotype was observed many times. The chain uses TRBV12-3 or TRBV12-4 and TRBJ1-3, with 9 nucleotides matching TRBD1. This CDR3 region has 14 residues. J was trimmed by 6 bases and V by 7 bases; bases with no gene match: 7. Here the CDR3 reads CASTGDRVENTIYF. CDR3 DNA sequence: TGTGCCAGCACCGGGGACAGGGTGGAAAACACCATATATTTT.

The V gene is TRBV7-9, the J gene TRBJ2-1, with D maybe TRBD2 (6 bases). Trimming removed 2 bases at V and 8 bases at J, with 16 bases between. Per germline, CDR1 SEHNR and CDR2 FQNEAQ (reference sequence). This CDR3 comprises 15 residues. In DNA form, the CDR3 reads TGTGCCAGCAGCTTATCGGTAGGGAGGTCGGATGAGCAGTTCTTC. Translation: CASSLSVGRSDEQFF.

The chain couples TRBV6-2 or TRBV6-3 to TRBJ2-7; D gene unclear. V gave up 2 bases and J gave up 4 bases, with 9 bases separating them. Germline V CDR1 and CDR2: MNHEY, SVGEGT. The CDR3 is 13 amino acids. The CDR3 DNA reads as TGTGCCAGCAGTTACCTCGCAGTGTACGAGCAGTACTTC. It yields the protein CASSYLAVYEQYF.

The chain couples TRBV27 to TRBJ2-3; 8 nucleotides match TRBD2. CDR1 is MNHEY, CDR2 SMNVEV, per germline (reference sequence). This CDR3 comprises 16 residues. Trimming took 4 bases from V and 3 from J; bases not matched to a gene: 9. Here the CDR3 DNA reads TGTGCCAGCAGTTCCTCCCGGGGGGGGGGGACAGATACGCAGTATTTT. Its protein is CASSSSRGGGTDTQYF.

This clonotype occurred a few times. The V call is TRBV11-2, the J call TRBJ1-2, with D possibly matching TRBD1 (5 bases). This CDR3 region has 15 residues. The germline V gene has CDR1 SGHAT and CDR2 FQNNGV. The ends were cut back, 0 bases at V and 8 bases at J, with 16 bases in the middle. CDR3 residues: CASSLESEGLWGYTF. The CDR3 nucleotides read TGTGCCAGCAGCTTAGAATCCGAGGGGCTGTGGGGCTACACCTTC.

This clonotype has ten or more counts. The gene calls are TRBV6-5 and TRBJ1-4; D not certain. CDR3 length: 14 amino acids. Between the trimmed V and J ends, which lost 6 bases and 0 bases, there was a span of 8 bases. Germline CDR1 is MNHEY and CDR2 is SVGAGI. The CDR3 region is CASRTYATNEKLFF. CDR3 bases: TGTGCCAGCAGAACCTATGCAACTAATGAAAAACTGTTTTTT.

This clonotype came up a few times. This sequence joins TRBV29-1 and TRBJ2-1; D assignment may be TRBD1 or TRBD2 (5 bases each). Germline V CDR1 and CDR2: SQVTM, ANQGSEA. This CDR3 has 13 residues. Between the trimmed V and J ends, which lost 7 bases and 4 bases, there was a span of 14 bases. CDR3 bases: TGCAGCGCCGAGGGGCAGTTGTACAATGAGCAGTTCTTC. It translates to CSAEGQLYNEQFF.

This clonotype was observed many times. CDR3 in amino acids: CASSQIAANTGELFF. In DNA, the CDR3 is TGTGCCAGCAGTCAAATAGCGGCGAACACCGGGGAGCTGTTTTTT. The chain recombines TRBV27 with TRBJ2-2; TRBD2 is a possible D gene (6 bases). V gave up 5 bases and J gave up 0 bases, with 10 bases separating them. The CDR3 has 15 amino acids. Germline V gives CDR1 MNHEY, CDR2 SMNVEV (reference sequence).

The chain has TRBV7-9 and TRBJ1-2, with TRBD1 matching 7 bases. The CDR3 extends over 15 amino acids. V trimming: 5 bases; J trimming: 3 bases; junction bases outside the gene matches: 9. Germline lookup yields CDR1 SEHNR and CDR2 FQNEAQ (reference sequence). CDR3 sequence reads: CASSGRGQADYGYTF. The CDR3, as DNA: TGTGCCAGCAGCGGAAGGGGGCAGGCCGACTATGGCTACACCTTC.

This CDR3 is CASSQGRGPPGTDTQYF. The DNA for the CDR3 is TGTGCCAGCAGCCAAGGGAGGGGGCCTCCGGGCACAGATACGCAGTATTTT. The chain carries TRBV3-1 and TRBJ2-3, with D possibly being TRBD1 (7 bases). Between the trimmed V and J ends, which lost 1 base and 1 base, there was a span of 15 bases. Germline CDR1 is LGHDT and CDR2 is YNNKEL (reference sequence). This CDR3 comprises 17 residues.

This clonotype was observed a single time. A clone one base away is much larger, so this may be a read error. The genes are TRBV7-8 and TRBJ2-1, with TRBD1 as a possible D gene (5 bases). In germline, CDR1 is SGHVS, CDR2 FQNEAQ. There are 15 residues in the CDR3. The CDR3 nucleotides read TGTGCCAGCAGCTCCGACAGCTTCTCCTACAATGAGCAGCTCTTC. Residues: CASSSDSFSYNEQLF. The whole variable domain, remainder taken from reference TRBV7-8 and TRBJ2-1, is GAGVSQSPRYKVAKRGQDVALRCDPISGHVSLFWYQQALGQGPEFLTYFQNEAQLDKSGLPSDRFFAERPEGSVSTLKIQRTQQEDSAVYLCASSSDSFSYNEQLFGPGTRLTVL.

This clonotype occurred many times. This sequence joins TRBV20-1 and TRBJ2-3, with 14 positions matching TRBD2. Germline assignment: CDR1 DFQATT and CDR2 SNEGSKA (reference sequence). The CDR3 contains 17 residues. V shed 6 bases and J 8 bases; nucleotides not matched to a gene: 16. This chain's CDR3 is CSASPKLPGLAGVTQYF. As DNA, the CDR3 is TGCAGTGCCTCACCAAAGTTGCCGGGACTAGCGGGAGTTACGCAGTATTTT.

There are many counts of this clonotype. This chain links TRBV19 with TRBJ2-3; 7 bases align to TRBD2. Germline CDR1 is LNHDA and CDR2 is SQIVND (reference sequence). J gave up 9 bases and V 6 bases, and 3 bases lay outside the gene matches. The CDR3 contains 11 residues. As DNA, the CDR3 is TGTGCCAGTAGGGGGGAGGGGACGCAGTATTTT. It specifies CASRGEGTQYF.

This clonotype was detected only a few times. The chain carries TRBV13 and TRBJ1-6; D ambiguous. Germline V gene data show CDR1 as PRHDT and CDR2 as FYEKMQ (reference sequence). V was shortened by 5 bases and J by 0 bases, with 8 bases between the two germline ends. This CDR3 has 15 amino acids. CDR3 loop: CASSPRSSYNSPLHF. The CDR3 nucleotides read TGTGCCAGCAGCCCTAGAAGCTCCTATAATTCACCCCTCCACTTT.

In this sample, this clonotype turned up many times. The chain joins TRBV7-6 to TRBJ2-3, with TRBD2 as a possible D gene (7 bases). Germline V lookup: CDR1 SGHVS, CDR2 FNYEAQ. V was pared by 4 bases and J by 0 bases, with 20 bases between. The CDR3 is 18 residues long. In DNA, the CDR3 is TGTGCCAGCAGCTGGGGGGGGGGCCACCTTCGGAGCACAGATACGCAGTATTTT. Amino acid sequence: CASSWGGGHLRSTDTQYF.

Of note for this clonotype: A read error may account for a junction end that differs from germline. The chain combines TRBV9 with TRBJ2-5; D not certain. Germline loops: CDR1 SGDLS, CDR2 YYNGEE. The CDR3 is 13 residues long. The DNA for the CDR3 is TGTGCCAGCAGCGTAGCGACACAAGAGATCCAGTACTTC. As protein: CASSVATQEIQYF.